A single sample is the source of the 8 T cell receptor beta chains below, sequenced in a study of shared clonotypes between healthy human individuals. Assay: immunoSEQ multiplex PCR; the TCRdb copy retains only in-frame clones and omits some. The sample comprises a few million clones, around 94% of which are singletons, and 0.13% to 0.15% rests with the top ten. Sequencing was done on a sample of naive CD4+ T cells sorted from blood. Specified subset: CD45RA+ positively selected. These receptors all stem from a man aged 18 to 30 in good health.

The gene calls are TRBV5-6 and TRBJ1-2; D unclear. The CDR3 has 16 residues. Trimming stripped 0 bases from V and 2 bases from J, with 14 bases between. Germline V gene sequence: CDR1 SGHDT, CDR2 YYEEEE. CDR3 nucleotides: TGTGCCAGCAGCTTGGTATTCACGGGCACGAACTATGGCTACACCTTC. Translating it yields CASSLVFTGTNYGYTF.

J is TRBJ2-3 and V is TRBV30, with D possibly TRBD2 on 6 matching bases. The V end lost 5 bases, the J end lost 7 bases, and 10 bases lay between the germline ends. CDR3 size: 11 residues. CDR1 and CDR2 (germline): GTSNPN, SVGIG (reference sequence). The CDR3 reads CAWVRDYTQYF. The CDR3 coding sequence is TGTGCCTGGGTCCGGGACTATACGCAGTATTTT.

The chain joins TRBV11-3 to TRBJ2-3; 8 bases line up with TRBD1. Germline CDR1 SGHNT, CDR2 YENEEA. After removal of 5 bases from V and 3 bases from J, the junction contained 7 bases not matched to a gene. There are 15 residues in the CDR3. The CDR3 nucleotides are TGTGCCAGCAGCCGACAGGGGAAGGGTACAGATACGCAGTATTTT. Protein product: CASSRQGKGTDTQYF.

To note about this clone: The sample holds other DNA sequences that translate to the same CDR3. In DNA form, the CDR3 reads TGCAGCGTCGCAGGGTCCAACTATGGCTACACCTTC. It translates to CSVAGSNYGYTF. The chain combines TRBV29-1 with TRBJ1-2, with a weak D call TRBD1 (5 bases). CDR1 and CDR2 (germline): SQVTM, ANQGSEA. This CDR3 has 12 amino acids. V lost 6 bases and J 2 bases, leaving 10 bases between the germline ends.

Of note for this clone: Other DNA sequences from this sample encode an identical CDR3 as well. The V call is TRBV15, the J call TRBJ2-1; 9 bases line up with TRBD2. V was pared by 4 bases and J by 0 bases, with 4 bases of the junction left unmatched. Germline V gene sequence: CDR1 LNHNV, CDR2 YYDKDF (reference sequence). CDR3 length equals 16 residues. The CDR3 sequence: CATSKSGGSSYNEQFF. CDR3 bases: TGTGCCACCAGCAAAAGCGGGGGGAGCTCCTACAATGAGCAGTTCTTC.

This chain joins TRBV27 and TRBJ2-7; tentative D call: TRBD2 (6 bases). Germline loops: CDR1 MNHEY, CDR2 SMNVEV (reference sequence). The CDR3 is made up of 14 amino acids. Between the trimmed V and J ends, which lost 3 bases and 5 bases, there was a span of 14 bases. In DNA, the CDR3 is TGTGCCAGCAGTTTCAGGCGGGAATTCAACGAGCAGTACTTC. Protein sequence: CASSFRREFNEQYF.

V gene TRBV27 combines with J gene TRBJ1-3, with no clear D. V lost 4 bases, J lost 2 bases, and 12 bases lay in between. This CDR3 is 15 amino acids long. CDR1 and CDR2 from the germline V gene are MNHEY and SMNVEV (reference sequence). The CDR3 protein is CASSSSWTAGNTIYF. CDR3 DNA: TGTGCCAGCAGTTCCTCGTGGACGGCTGGAAACACCATATATTTT.

Worth noting for this clone: Different DNA sequences within this sample yield the same CDR3. The V and J genes are TRBV5-6 and TRBJ2-7, with TRBD2 as a possible D gene (6 bases). V lost 2 bases and J 1 base, leaving 10 bases between the germline ends. CDR1 and CDR2 from the germline V gene are SGHDT and YYEEEE. This CDR3 has 14 amino acids. The CDR3 coding sequence is TGTGCCAGCAGCTTATCCGGGACTTCCTACGAGCAGTACTTC. Amino acid sequence: CASSLSGTSYEQYF.